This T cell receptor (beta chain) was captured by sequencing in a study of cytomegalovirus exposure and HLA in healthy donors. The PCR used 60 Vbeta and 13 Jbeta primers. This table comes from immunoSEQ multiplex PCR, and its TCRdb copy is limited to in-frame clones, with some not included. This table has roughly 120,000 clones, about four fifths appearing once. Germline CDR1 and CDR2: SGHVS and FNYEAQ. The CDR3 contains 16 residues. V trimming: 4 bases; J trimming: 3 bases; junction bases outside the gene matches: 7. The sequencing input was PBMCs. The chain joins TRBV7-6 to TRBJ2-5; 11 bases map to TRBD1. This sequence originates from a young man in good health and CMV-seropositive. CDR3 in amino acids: CASSSGTGGGEETQYF. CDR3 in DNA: TGTGCCAGCAGCTCCGGGACAGGGGGAGGAGAAGAGACCCAGTACTTC.